The rows below give T cell receptor beta chains drawn from one sample of a study of CD8+ T cells in alopecia areata. Sequencing was performed with immunoSEQ multiplex PCR; in TCRdb, only in-frame clones are kept and a portion is missing. The sample has 140,000 to 150,000 clones; less than 70% are singletons. Sequencing used CD8+ T cells sorted from blood, obtained at week 4, from a patient treated with tofacitinib. These receptors originate from a human donor with alopecia areata. The CDR3 runs from the conserved cysteine through the conserved F or W. The D gene is left open where the match is weak. The size field is filled for only some rows; it gives once, few, many or a size class.

>.|14|TRBJ2-7|TRBV6-5|.
TGTGCCAGCAGTTACCGGGCAGATTCCTACGAGCAGTACTTC
CASSYRADSYEQYF
>TRBD1|16|TRBJ2-1|TRBV2|.
TGTGCCAGCAGTGAGGGGGGGACAGGGGTCCCCAATGAGCAGTTCTTC
CASSEGGTGVPNEQFF
>.|12|TRBJ1-6|TRBV27|once
TGTGCCAGCAGCCTCTATAATTCACCCCTCCACTTT
CASSLYNSPLHF
>.|11|TRBJ2-7|TRBV6-6|few
TGTGCCAGCACCAACTCCTACGAGCAGTACTTC
CASTNSYEQYF
>.|13|TRBJ2-7|TRBV29-1|.
TGCAGTGTTGAAGATCCCCAAGTCTACGAGCAGTACTTC
CSVEDPQVYEQYF
>.|15|TRBJ2-3|TRBV4-2|many
TGTGCCAGCAGCCAAGCACGGGACGGCCCAGATACGCAGTATTTT
CASSQARDGPDTQYF
>.|14|TRBJ2-7|TRBV7-3|.
TGTGCCAGCAGCCCCGGAGACGGAACCTACGAGCAGTACTTC
CASSPGDGTYEQYF
>TRBD1|14|TRBJ1-4|TRBV27|.
TGTGCCAGCACGACAGGGGGCGGGAATGAAAAACTGTTTTTT
CASTTGGGNEKLFF
>TRBD2|15|TRBJ2-1|TRBV5-6|.
TGTGCCAGCAGCTTACCTAGCGGGGGGACCAATGAGCAGTTCTTC
CASSLPSGGTNEQFF
>.|16|TRBJ2-3|TRBV4-3|.
TGCGCCAGCAGCCAGCTGACGGGGGTGGGCACAGATACGCAGTATTTT
CASSQLTGVGTDTQYF
>TRBD2|17|TRBJ2-4|TRBV4-3|few
TGCGCCAGCAGCCAAGAGGCTAGCGGGGCCCCCAAAAACATTCAGTACTTC
CASSQEASGAPKNIQYF
>.|14|TRBJ1-4|TRBV5-1|.
TGCGCCAGCAGCTATGGCAGGGCGGAGGAAAAACTGTTTTTT
CASSYGRAEEKLFF
>.|11|TRBJ2-5|TRBV7-8|.
TGTGCCAGCAGCCTTCAAGAGACCCAGTACTTC
CASSLQETQYF
>.|14|TRBJ1-6|TRBV25-1|.
TGTGCCAGCAAATGGGACACTTATCCTTCACCCCTCCACTTT
CASKWDTYPSPLHF
>.|15|TRBJ1-6|TRBV4-1|.
TGCGCCAGCAGCCAAGTGCTCGGGGGTCGATCACCCCTCCACTTT
CASSQVLGGRSPLHF
>.|16|TRBJ2-2|TRBV15|.
TGTGCCACCAGTCCTCAGGACTACGCGAACACCGGGGAGCTGTTTTTT
CATSPQDYANTGELFF
>.|12|TRBJ1-5|TRBV4-3|.
TGCGCCAGCAGCCAAGGGACGGTATCCCAGCATTTT
CASSQGTVSQHF
>TRBD1|12|TRBJ2-1|TRBV7-8|.
TGTGCCAGCGGGACAGGGTTATCTGAGCAGTTCTTC
CASGTGLSEQFF
>.|13|TRBJ2-1|TRBV29-1|.
TGCAGCGTTGGGGCTAGCCCTTACAATGAGCAGTTCTTC
CSVGASPYNEQFF
>.|15|TRBJ2-3|TRBV7-9|.
TGTGCCAGCAGCACCCTCATATCTAGCACAGATACGCAGTATTTT
CASSTLISSTDTQYF
>TRBD1|19|TRBJ2-1|TRBV18|once
TGTGCCAGCTCACCACTTCCCCCTCGGACAGGCAAAAAGGTCAATGAGCAGTTCTTC
CASSPLPPRTGKKVNEQFF
>.|13|TRBJ1-6|TRBV6-5|.
TGTGCCAGCAGCCCTCTTACCAATTCACCCCTCCACTTT
CASSPLTNSPLHF
>.|13|TRBJ1-1|TRBV29-1|few
TGCAGCGTTGTTGGGACAATGAACACTGAAGCTTTCTTT
CSVVGTMNTEAFF
>TRBD1|14|TRBJ2-1|TRBV5-6|.
TGTGCCAGCAGGTCGGGGACAGGGTTGAATGAGCAGTTCTTC
CASRSGTGLNEQFF
>.|14|TRBJ2-7|TRBV5-6|few
TGTGCCAGCAGAGGGGCCGGGGGATTCTACGAGCAGTACTTC
CASRGAGGFYEQYF
>TRBD1|14|TRBJ1-2|TRBV27|.
TGTGCCACCGGGGCGTTGGGAGGGGGCGATGGCTACACCTTC
CATGALGGGDGYTF
>.|16|TRBJ2-2|TRBV7-8|few
TGTGCCAGCAGCTTAGCTTTATCTACTAACACCGGGGAGCTGTTTTTT
CASSLALSTNTGELFF
>.|15|TRBJ1-5|TRBV7-2|few
TGTGCCAGCAGTCCCGGGACGGTTAGCAATCAGCCCCAGCATTTT
CASSPGTVSNQPQHF
>.|15|TRBJ1-2|TRBV30|.
TGTGCCTGGAGGGAAGGGACCCACTCAGAGTATGGCTACACCTTC
CAWREGTHSEYGYTF
>.|16|TRBJ1-4|TRBV29-1|.
TGCAGCGTCCGGCTTAGTGGGGGCGCAACTAATGAAAAACTGTTTTTT
CSVRLSGGATNEKLFF
>TRBD1|13|TRBJ1-2|TRBV6-5|few
TGTGCCAGCAGTGCAACAGGGGACTATGGCTACACCTTC
CASSATGDYGYTF
>TRBD1|14|TRBJ1-5|TRBV30|.
TGTGCCTGGAAGAGGGACAGGGGGTATCAGCCCCAGCATTTT
CAWKRDRGYQPQHF
>TRBD1|14|TRBJ1-2|TRBV7-9|.
TGTGCCAGCAGCCTAGGACAGGGCGCTAGTGGCTACACCTTC
CASSLGQGASGYTF
>.|14|TRBJ2-3|TRBV15|few
TGTGCCACCAGCATCAGGGGCGGCACAGATACGCAGTATTTT
CATSIRGGTDTQYF
>.|14|TRBJ1-6|TRBV5-6|few
TGTGCCAGCAGCTTAGGGGAGAGCAATTCACCCCTCCACTTT
CASSLGESNSPLHF
>.|13|TRBJ2-3|TRBV27|.
TGTGCCAGCAGTTTTAGCACCACAGATACGCAGTATTTT
CASSFSTTDTQYF
>TRBD1|14|TRBJ2-7|TRBV4-1|.
TGCGCCAGCAGCCCGGGGACAGTTACCTACGAGCAGTACTTC
CASSPGTVTYEQYF
>.|14|TRBJ1-5|TRBV13|.
TGTGCCAGCAGCTTATCCGGGGTCAATCAGCCCCAGCATTTT
CASSLSGVNQPQHF
>.|14|TRBJ1-6|TRBV5-6|.
TGTGCCAGCAGCTACCGGACGGGCGATTCACCCCTCCACTTT
CASSYRTGDSPLHF
>TRBD2|17|TRBJ2-1|TRBV4-2|.
TGTGCCAGCAGCCAGTATGGGCGTAGCGGGGGGTCGCATGAGCAGTTCTTC
CASSQYGRSGGSHEQFF
>.|14|TRBJ1-2|TRBV10-3|.
TGTGCCATCAGTGAGTCCGGCGGGGGGTATGGCTACACCTTC
CAISESGGGYGYTF
>.|17|TRBJ2-1|TRBV7-8|.
TGTGCCAGCAGCTTAGCAATATTAGGGGTAACCTACAATGAGCAGTTCTTC
CASSLAILGVTYNEQFF
>TRBD2|15|TRBJ2-7|TRBV5-1|.
TGCGCCAGCAGGGTTAGCGGGGATTCCTCCTACGAGCAGTACTTC
CASRVSGDSSYEQYF
>TRBD1|12|TRBJ1-5|TRBV27|few
TGTGCCAGCGGATTACAGGGGCAGCCCCAGCATTTT
CASGLQGQPQHF
>.|11|TRBJ1-1|TRBV29-1|few
TGCAGCGTTGTGCGTAACACTGAAGCTTTCTTT
CSVVRNTEAFF
>.|11|TRBJ2-2|TRBV30|few
TGTGCCTGGAGTGTAGAACGGGAGCTGTTTTTT
CAWSVERELFF
>.|14|TRBJ1-2|TRBV30|.
TGTGCCTGGAGTCTTGGGGCAGGGCCGTCTGGCTACACCTTC
CAWSLGAGPSGYTF
>.|14|TRBJ2-1|TRBV4-3|few
TGCGCCAGCAGCCAAGTACGGATGCCCAATGAGCAGTTCTTC
CASSQVRMPNEQFF
>TRBD1|14|TRBJ2-7|TRBV27|few
TGTGCCAGCAGTTCTACAGGGGGTTGGCTCGAGCAGTACTTC
CASSSTGGWLEQYF
>TRBD1|16|TRBJ1-1|TRBV5-4|.
TGTGCCAGCAGCTGGGACAGAGAAACCATGAACACTGAAGCTTTCTTT
CASSWDRETMNTEAFF
>.|15|TRBJ1-1|TRBV2|.
TGTGCCAGCATCGGTGCAGGGAAGAGGGACACTGAAGCTTTCTTT
CASIGAGKRDTEAFF
>.|23|TRBJ1-1|TRBV1|.
TGCACCAGCAGCCAAGATCTATCCGGAGGCAGGGATTTAGTTGTTTTGGCGAACACTGAAGCTTTCTTT
CTSSQDLSGGRDLVVLANTEAFF
>.|14|TRBJ2-3|TRBV30|.
TGTGCCTGGAGTGTTAGCGGAATCACAGATACGCAGTATTTT
CAWSVSGITDTQYF
>.|13|TRBJ1-2|TRBV4-2|.
TGTGCCAGCAGCCAAGAAAACTGGGATGGCTACACCTTC
CASSQENWDGYTF